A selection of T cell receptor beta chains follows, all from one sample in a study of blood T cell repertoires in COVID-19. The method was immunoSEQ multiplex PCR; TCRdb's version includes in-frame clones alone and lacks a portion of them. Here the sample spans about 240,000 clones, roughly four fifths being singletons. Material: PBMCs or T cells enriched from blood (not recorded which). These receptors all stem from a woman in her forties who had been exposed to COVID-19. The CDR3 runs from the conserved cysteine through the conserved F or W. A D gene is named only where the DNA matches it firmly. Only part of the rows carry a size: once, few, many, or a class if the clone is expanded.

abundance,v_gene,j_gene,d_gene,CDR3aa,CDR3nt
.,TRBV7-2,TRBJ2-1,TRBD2,CASSLAGLGIGEQFF,TGTGCCAGCAGCTTAGCGGGACTAGGCATTGGTGAGCAGTTCTTC
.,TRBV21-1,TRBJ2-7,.,CATGDSSSYEQYF,TGTGCCACCGGGGACAGCAGCTCCTACGAGCAGTACTTC
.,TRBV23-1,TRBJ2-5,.,CASSQSTSPETQYF,TGCGCCAGCAGTCAATCGACTAGTCCAGAGACCCAGTACTTC
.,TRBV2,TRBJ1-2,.,CASGGGRDFLRGYTF,TGTGCCAGCGGTGGGGGCAGGGATTTTTTGCGCGGCTACACCTTC
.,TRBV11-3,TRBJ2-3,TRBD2,CASSLDAAGGLKGDTQYF,TGTGCCAGCAGCTTAGATGCAGCGGGGGGACTCAAGGGAGATACGCAGTATTTT
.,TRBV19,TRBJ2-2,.,CASSTGTNTGELFF,TGTGCCAGTAGTACGGGGACGAACACCGGGGAGCTGTTTTTT
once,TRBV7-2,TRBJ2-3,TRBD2,CASSPTSGGPYTQYF,TGTGCCAGCAGCCCTACTAGCGGGGGGCCGTATACGCAGTATTTT
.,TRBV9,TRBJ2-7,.,CASSVHREGLEQYF,TGTGCCAGCAGCGTCCACAGGGAGGGTCTCGAGCAGTACTTC
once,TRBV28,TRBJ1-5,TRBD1,CASSSPRTGSDNQPQHF,TGTGCCAGCAGTTCCCCCCGGACAGGGTCTGACAATCAGCCCCAGCATTTT
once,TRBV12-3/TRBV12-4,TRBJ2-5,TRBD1,CASSQQGEETQYF,TGTGCCAGCAGCCAACAGGGGGAAGAGACCCAGTACTTC
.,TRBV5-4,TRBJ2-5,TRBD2,CASSLAFGSGGAGETQYF,TGTGCCAGCAGCTTGGCCTTTGGTAGCGGGGGGGCTGGGGAGACCCAGTACTTC
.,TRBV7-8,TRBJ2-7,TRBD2,CASTGGLVYEQYF,TGTGCCAGCACCGGAGGACTAGTCTACGAGCAGTACTTC
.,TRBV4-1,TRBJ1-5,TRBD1,CASSQEDRGPQPQHF,TGCGCCAGCAGCCAGGAAGACAGGGGGCCTCAGCCCCAGCATTTT
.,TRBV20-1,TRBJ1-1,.,CSARLNTEAFF,TGCAGTGCTAGACTCAACACTGAAGCTTTCTTT
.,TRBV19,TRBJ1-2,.,CAGWEGGVGYTF,TGTGCCGGATGGGAAGGGGGGGTCGGCTACACCTTC
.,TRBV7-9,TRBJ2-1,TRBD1,CATPGQGADEQFF,TGTGCCACCCCGGGACAGGGCGCGGATGAGCAGTTCTTC
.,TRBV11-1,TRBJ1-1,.,CASSLRQGNTEAFF,TGTGCCAGCAGCTTAAGGCAGGGGAACACTGAAGCTTTCTTT
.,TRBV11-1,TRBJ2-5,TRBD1,CASSEDRGVSRETQYF,TGTGCCAGCAGCGAGGACAGGGGGGTTTCACGAGAGACCCAGTACTTC
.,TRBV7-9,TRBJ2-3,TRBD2,CASSFQLAGVVTQYF,TGTGCCAGCAGCTTTCAACTAGCGGGGGTGGTCACGCAGTATTTT
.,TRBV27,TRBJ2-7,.,CASRGAYTSYEQYF,TGTGCCAGCAGGGGGGCGTACACCTCCTACGAGCAGTACTTC
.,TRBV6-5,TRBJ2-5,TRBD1,CASSSTGLETQYF,TGTGCCAGCAGTTCGACAGGGTTGGAGACCCAGTACTTC
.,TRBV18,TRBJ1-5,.,CASSPQSSQPQHF,TGTGCCAGCTCACCACAATCCAGTCAGCCCCAGCATTTT
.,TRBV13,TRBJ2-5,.,CASRSAGSAGREETQYF,TGTGCCAGCAGATCCGCCGGTTCCGCGGGAAGGGAAGAGACCCAGTACTTC
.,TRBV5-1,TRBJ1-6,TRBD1,CASSLAGRGTGTSPLHF,TGCGCCAGCAGCTTGGCCGGGCGGGGGACAGGGACTTCACCCCTCCACTTT
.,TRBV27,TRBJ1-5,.,CASRINRDSNRHF,TGTGCCAGCCGAATCAACCGGGATTCTAATAGGCATTTT
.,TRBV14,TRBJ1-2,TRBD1,CASSPMTGNYGYTF,TGTGCCAGCAGCCCCATGACAGGGAACTATGGCTACACCTTC
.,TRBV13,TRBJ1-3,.,CASSLDADSGNTIYF,TGTGCCAGCAGCTTAGACGCGGACTCTGGAAACACCATATATTTT
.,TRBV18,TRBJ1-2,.,CASSPTGWFDGYTF,TGTGCCAGCTCACCTACAGGATGGTTCGATGGCTACACCTTC
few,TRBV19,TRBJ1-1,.,CASSPEGSRGGGTEAFF,TGTGCCAGTAGCCCCGAAGGGTCCCGCGGGGGCGGCACTGAAGCTTTCTTT
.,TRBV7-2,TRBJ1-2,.,CASSPLGGPSNYGYTF,TGTGCCAGCAGCCCCTTGGGGGGGCCTTCGAACTATGGCTACACCTTC
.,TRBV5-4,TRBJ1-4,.,CASSLYGLTTNEKLFF,TGTGCCAGCAGCTTATATGGACTGACAACTAATGAAAAACTGTTTTTT
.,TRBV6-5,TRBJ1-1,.,CASRTGWGAEAFF,TGTGCCAGCAGGACTGGATGGGGGGCTGAAGCTTTCTTT
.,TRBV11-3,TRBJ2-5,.,CASSLDRGRETQYF,TGTGCCAGCAGCTTAGACAGGGGAAGGGAGACCCAGTACTTC
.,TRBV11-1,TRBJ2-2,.,CASSLRGGIAGELFF,TGTGCCAGCAGCTTAAGGGGGGGAATCGCCGGGGAGCTGTTTTTT
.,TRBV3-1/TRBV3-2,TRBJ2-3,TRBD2,CASTLRAGGPADTQYF,TGTGCCAGCACCCTTCGGGCGGGGGGGCCCGCAGATACGCAGTATTTT
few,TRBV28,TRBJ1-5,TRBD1,CASAAGQGDQPQHF,TGTGCCAGCGCCGCGGGACAGGGGGATCAGCCCCAGCATTTT
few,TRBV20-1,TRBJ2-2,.,CSASGRGGELFF,TGCAGTGCTAGTGGTAGGGGCGGGGAGCTGTTTTTT
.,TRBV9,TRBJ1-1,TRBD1,CASSVGLGTGQGNTEAFF,TGTGCCAGCAGCGTAGGTCTTGGGACAGGGCAGGGAAACACTGAAGCTTTCTTT
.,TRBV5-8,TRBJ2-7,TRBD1,CASSRTGAYEQYF,TGTGCCAGCAGTCGGACAGGGGCGTACGAGCAGTACTTC
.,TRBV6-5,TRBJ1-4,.,CASTDGGTNEKLFF,TGTGCCAGCACCGACGGGGGGACTAATGAAAAACTGTTTTTT
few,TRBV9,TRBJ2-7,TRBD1,CASTGQGDDEQYF,TGTGCCAGCACCGGACAGGGTGACGACGAGCAGTACTTC
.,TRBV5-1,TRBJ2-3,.,CASSPGSHTDTQYF,TGCGCCAGCAGCCCAGGTTCCCACACAGATACGCAGTATTTT
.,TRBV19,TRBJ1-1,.,CASRSEGNTEAFF,TGTGCCAGCCGGAGCGAAGGGAACACTGAAGCTTTCTTT
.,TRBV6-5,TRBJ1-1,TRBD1,CASSPGQGANTEAFF,TGTGCCAGCAGTCCCGGACAGGGGGCGAACACTGAAGCTTTCTTT
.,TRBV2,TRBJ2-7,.,CASRKGGAAAPYYEQYF,TGTGCCAGCAGAAAAGGAGGGGCAGCGGCTCCGTACTACGAGCAGTACTTC
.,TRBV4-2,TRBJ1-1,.,CASSQEGVSWAFF,TGTGCCAGCAGCCAAGAAGGGGTAAGCTGGGCTTTCTTT
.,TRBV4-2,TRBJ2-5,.,CASSLTSPSDPRGTQYF,TGTGCCAGCAGCCTAACCAGCCCCAGTGATCCAAGGGGGACCCAGTACTTC
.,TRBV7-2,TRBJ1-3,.,CASSLASGGNTIYF,TGTGCCAGCAGCTTAGCGTCGGGGGGAAACACCATATATTTT
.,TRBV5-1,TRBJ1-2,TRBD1,CASSWDSDYGYTF,TGCGCCAGCAGCTGGGACAGCGACTATGGCTACACCTTC
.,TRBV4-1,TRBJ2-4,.,CASSQGPQGRLAKNIQYF,TGCGCCAGCAGCCAAGGTCCTCAGGGGCGACTAGCCAAAAACATTCAGTACTTC
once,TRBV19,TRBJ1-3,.,CASSRVSGNTIYF,TGTGCCAGTAGTCGGGTCTCTGGAAACACCATATATTTT
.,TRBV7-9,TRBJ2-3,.,CASGSPRRTDTQYF,TGTGCCAGCGGAAGCCCCCGCAGGACAGATACGCAGTATTTT